This T cell receptor beta chain was captured in a study of radiation and T cells in renal cell carcinoma. CDR1 and CDR2 from the germline V gene are SGHRS and YFSETQ. Trimming removed 1 base at V and 2 bases at J, with 8 bases between. The CDR3 is 14 residues long. Time point noted: baseline pretreatment blood. Documented treatment: 15 Gy SBRT to primary tumor, nephrectomy 4 weeks later. After SBRT, blood was collected at 2 and 4 weeks, plus baseline. Using immunoSEQ multiplex PCR, the repertoire was profiled, and TCRdb retains in-frame clones only, with some absent. The table lists 150,000 or so clones, about nine tenths of them singletons, with approximately 4% in the top ten.

The source of this sequence is a woman in her 70s with renal cell carcinoma. The chain carries TRBV5-1 and TRBJ2-3, with a tentative D call TRBD1 (6 bases). This material consisted of blood, taken from a patient whose treatment included radiotherapy and nephrectomy. CDR3 coding DNA: TGCGCCAGCAGCTTGAACAGGGACACAGATACGCAGTATTTT. Residues: CASSLNRDTDTQYF.